The subject of this entry is one TCR beta chain. Antigen unknown. This specimen belongs to a study of regulatory T cells in long-lasting Graves disease. General study findings and limits: It was in persistent disease that TRBV28, TRBJ1-2 and TRBJ2-5 were favored. New patients shared fewer public clonotypes (over 900) than persistent patients did (around 3,000). Few sampled subjects may have lowered accuracy.

Time point noted: newly diagnosed GD, antithyroid drugs for less than 3 months. RNA extracted from PBMCs served as the sequencing template. CDR3 regions were amplified by Arm-PCR using iRepertoire HTBI primers to build TCR beta libraries. TCRdb re-called the multiplex PCR reads with MiXCR, one entry per CDR3 protein. The table lists about 450,000 distinct CDR3 sequences, 13% to 15% of them singletons. This CDR3 contains 17 residues. CDR1 and CDR2 from the germline V gene are SGHRS and YFSETQ. Trimming took 2 bases from V and 0 from J; bases not matched to a gene: 9. These records were also assigned to another study, of T cells in Graves' hyperthyroidism and ophthalmopathy.

This TCR was sampled from a woman between 45 and 60 years old with Graves disease. The material sequenced was peripheral blood mononuclear cells (PBMCs), taken at new diagnosis, from a patient treated with antithyroid drugs. This chain connects TRBV5-1 to TRBJ2-3; 7 positions agree with TRBD2. The CDR3 DNA reads as TGCGCCAGCAGCTTCCCGGTGGGTAGCGGGAGCACAGATACGCAGTATTTT. Its protein is CASSFPVGSGSTDTQYF.